This T cell receptor beta chain is from a study of regulatory T cells in long-lasting Graves disease. For the study at large: Disease was considered persistent Graves' disease after over 5 years of antithyroid drugs (with positive TSH receptor antibodies). General study findings and limits: There was favoring of TRBV28, TRBJ1-2 and TRBJ2-5 in persistent disease. Among persistent patients, a larger number of public clonotypes were shared (2,741) than among newly diagnosed patients (approximately 970).

Combining iRepertoire HTBI primers with Arm-PCR of CDR3 regions, the authors built TCR beta libraries. MiXCR was run by TCRdb on the multiplex PCR reads, yielding one entry per CDR3 protein. The sample includes about 430,000 distinct CDR3 sequences, roughly a fifth of them seen just once. The table lists this clonotype with many counts. Antigen: not known. This CDR3 contains 11 residues. The germline V gene encodes CDR1 SQVTM and CDR2 ANQGSEA. The germline V and J ends were trimmed by 4 bases and 7 bases, with 10 bases remaining between them. The time point was: persistent/refractory GD, antithyroid drugs over 5 years with positive TRAb. The TCR library was prepared using RNA isolated from PBMCs.

The rearrangement uses TRBV29-1 and TRBJ1-2; D is perhaps TRBD1 (5 bases). The TCR was taken from a female donor with Graves disease. The source material was peripheral blood mononuclear cells (PBMCs), sampled when the disease was refractory, from a patient treated with antithyroid drugs. The CDR3 region is CSVGPRGGYTF. DNA of the CDR3: TGCAGCGTTGGGCCTAGGGGTGGCTACACCTTC.